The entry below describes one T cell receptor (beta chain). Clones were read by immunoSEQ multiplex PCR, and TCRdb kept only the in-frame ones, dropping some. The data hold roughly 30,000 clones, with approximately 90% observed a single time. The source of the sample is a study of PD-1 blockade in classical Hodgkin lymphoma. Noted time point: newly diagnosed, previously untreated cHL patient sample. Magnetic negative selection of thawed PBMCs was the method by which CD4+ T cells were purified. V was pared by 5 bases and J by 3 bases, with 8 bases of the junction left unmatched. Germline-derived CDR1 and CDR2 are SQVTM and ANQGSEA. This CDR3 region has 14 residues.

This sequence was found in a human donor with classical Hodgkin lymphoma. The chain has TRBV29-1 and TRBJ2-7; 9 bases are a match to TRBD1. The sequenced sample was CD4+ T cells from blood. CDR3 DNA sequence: TGCAGCGTTAAGGACAGGGGATTGATCTACGAGCAGTACTTC. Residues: CSVKDRGLIYEQYF.